The 19 T cell receptor beta chains below all came from one sample that was sequenced in a study of beta chain features in type 1 diabetes. Expressed TCRB transcripts were sequenced, since all the RNA that had been isolated was reverse transcribed. Here immunoSEQ multiplex PCR was the method, and the copy in TCRdb shows in-frame clones only, minus some. The sample has under 450,000 clones; approximately 15% are singletons. The material sequenced was naive CD4+ T cells from blood. The source of these receptors is a man under 40 in good health.

J is TRBJ1-4 and V is TRBV7-9; D ambiguous. Looked up from germline, CDR1 is SEHNR and CDR2 is FQNEAQ (reference sequence). Trimming removed 4 bases at V and 5 bases at J, with 11 bases between. CDR3 length equals 14 residues. The CDR3 DNA follows: TGTGCCAGCAGCTACGGGGTTACCAATGAAAAACTGTTTTTT. Residues: CASSYGVTNEKLFF.

The chain recombines TRBV5-4 with TRBJ2-1; D remains unclear. CDR1 and CDR2 (germline): SGHNT, YYREEE (reference sequence). CDR3 length: 15 amino acids. V was shortened by 0 bases and J by 5 bases, with 12 bases between the two germline ends. This chain's CDR3 is CASSLDHILNNEQFF. CDR3 nucleotide sequence: TGTGCCAGCAGCTTGGACCACATACTAAACAATGAGCAGTTCTTC.

The chain recombines TRBV7-9 with TRBJ1-3; D possibly corresponds to TRBD1 (5 bases). The CDR3 consists of 13 residues. The germline V gene encodes CDR1 SEHNR and CDR2 FQNEAQ (reference sequence). Between the trimmed V and J ends, which lost 10 bases and 0 bases, there was a span of 10 bases. This chain's CDR3 is CATGAASGNTIYF. CDR3 bases: TGTGCCACTGGGGCTGCCTCTGGAAACACCATATATTTT.

This chain connects TRBV5-1 to TRBJ2-1, with D tentatively TRBD1 (5 bases). The CDR3 extends over 15 amino acids. Germline-derived CDR1 and CDR2 are SGHRS and YFSETQ. Trimming pared 0 bases from V and 8 bases from J, leaving 15 bases between. The CDR3 DNA reads TGCGCCAGCAGCTTGGTTCAGGGCCTAGGGGATGAGCAGTTCTTC. Residues: CASSLVQGLGDEQFF.

The chain couples TRBV27 to TRBJ2-3; D perhaps matches TRBD1 (7 bases). Germline assignment: CDR1 MNHEY and CDR2 SMNVEV (reference sequence). CDR3 length: 14 residues. The V end was cut by 5 bases, the J end by 6 bases, with 15 bases between. In nucleotides, the CDR3 is TGTGCCAGCAGTCGGGACAGCGGAGGGGATACGCAGTATTTT. Translated: CASSRDSGGDTQYF.

This clone was detected only a few times. The rearrangement links TRBV19 to TRBJ2-3; a weak D match, TRBD2 (6 bases). The CDR3 is 14 residues long. V lost 3 bases, J lost 4 bases, and 11 bases lay in between. Per the germline V gene, CDR1 is LNHDA and CDR2 is SQIVND (reference sequence). The CDR3: CASSIPGVADTQYF. The CDR3 nucleotides read TGTGCCAGTAGTATCCCGGGAGTAGCAGATACGCAGTATTTT.

This clone has more than one count but fewer than ten. The CDR3 loop is CAARGFARNTEAFF. The CDR3 coding sequence is TGTGCGGCACGAGGTTTTGCCCGGAACACTGAAGCTTTCTTT. The chain links TRBV19 to TRBJ1-1, with unresolved D. Germline CDR1 LNHDA, CDR2 SQIVND (reference sequence). The CDR3 length is 14 residues.

The table lists this clone with a few counts. CDR3 nucleotides: TGTGCCATCAGTGACTTAACAGGCATCAAGTCCTACGAGCAGTACTTC. This codes for CAISDLTGIKSYEQYF. The chain links TRBV10-3 to TRBJ2-7, with D possibly TRBD1 on 5 matching bases. The CDR3 totals 16 residues. V was pared by 3 bases and J by 1 base, with 16 bases between. Germline V lookup: CDR1 ENHRY, CDR2 SYGVKD.

This clone was found a few times. CDR3 amino acids: CASSYGTGNYEQYF. The DNA for the CDR3 is TGTGCCAGCAGTTACGGGACAGGGAACTACGAGCAGTACTTC. The rearrangement links TRBV27 to TRBJ2-7, with 9 bases aligning to TRBD1. Germline V lookup: CDR1 MNHEY, CDR2 SMNVEV (reference sequence). The CDR3 totals 14 residues. Trimming took 4 bases from V and 3 from J; bases not matched to a gene: 4.

The V call is TRBV7-2, the J call TRBJ2-1, with D hard to call. Germline V lookup: CDR1 SGHTA, CDR2 FQGNSA. CDR3 length: 15 amino acids. Trimming removed 2 bases from V and 1 base from J, with 9 bases in between. The chain's CDR3 is CASSLYQLSYNEQFF. The CDR3 region has the DNA TGTGCCAGCAGCTTATACCAGCTTTCCTACAATGAGCAGTTCTTC.

This clone was picked up a small number of times. The rearrangement joins TRBV9 to TRBJ1-2; tentatively, D is TRBD1 (6 bases). CDR1 and CDR2 from the germline V gene are SGDLS and YYNGEE. This CDR3 is built from 12 residues. Trimming took off 3 bases at V and 8 bases at J, with 11 bases between the two ends. CDR3 amino acids: CASSAGQPGYTF. The CDR3 DNA sequence: TGTGCCAGCAGCGCCGGACAGCCGGGCTACACCTTC.

The V gene is TRBV4-3, the J gene TRBJ2-4; 11 bases map to TRBD1. CDR1 is LGHNA, CDR2 YSLEER, per germline. V trimming: 4 bases; J trimming: 8 bases; junction bases outside the gene matches: 4. The CDR3 spans 14 residues. CDR3 protein: CASSPGQGEDIQYF. In nucleotides, the CDR3 is TGCGCCAGCAGCCCGGGACAGGGGGAGGACATTCAGTACTTC.

This clone was picked up a small number of times. The J gene is TRBJ1-5, the V gene TRBV29-1; D not resolved. CDR1 SQVTM and CDR2 ANQGSEA come from the germline V gene. The CDR3 spans 10 residues. V was cut by 7 bases and J by 6 bases, with 7 bases left in between. DNA of the CDR3: TGCAGCGAACTCGGTCAGCCCCAGCATTTT. It specifies CSELGQPQHF.

This clone was recorded a few times. The CDR3 protein is CASSYSNGGELFF. CDR3 DNA sequence: TGTGCCAGCAGTTACTCGAATGGCGGGGAGCTGTTTTTT. This chain links TRBV6-5 with TRBJ2-2; no clear D. The CDR3 runs to 13 residues. V gave up 0 bases and J gave up 7 bases, with 6 bases separating them. Germline lookup yields CDR1 MNHEY and CDR2 SVGAGI.

This clone was observed a handful of times. V and J are TRBV7-2 and TRBJ1-2; D unclear. The CDR3 runs 14 residues. Between the trimmed V and J ends, which lost 2 bases and 4 bases, there was a span of 11 bases. Per germline, CDR1 SGHTA and CDR2 FQGNSA. The CDR3 coding sequence is TGTGCCAGCAGCTTAAGTAGTCAGAGCTATGGCTACACCTTC. Protein: CASSLSSQSYGYTF. Supplemented by reference TRBV7-2 and TRBJ1-2, the full variable domain reads GAGVSQSPSNKVTEKGKDVELRCDPISGHTALYWYRQSLGQGLEFLIYFQGNSAPDKSGLPSDRFSAERTGGSVSTLTIQRTQQEDSAVYLCASSLSSQSYGYTFGSGTRLTVV.

DNA of the CDR3: TGTGCCAGCAGTTCCCTCTCGGGAGAGCAGTACGTC. This sequence encodes CASSSLSGEQYV. This chain joins TRBV6-5 and TRBJ2-7; a weak D match, TRBD2 (5 bases). The CDR3 length is 12 residues. The germline V gene has CDR1 MNHEY and CDR2 SVGAGI. With 4 bases removed from V and 7 bases from J, the gap between germline ends came to 11 bases.

The V gene is TRBV9, the J gene TRBJ1-2, with 9 nucleotides matching TRBD1. The junction had 9 bases not matched to a gene; V was cut back by 4 bases and J by 8 bases. This CDR3 has 14 residues. The germline CDR1 and CDR2 sequences are SGDLS and YYNGEE. CDR3 residues: CASSSEGQGRGYTF. The CDR3 DNA sequence: TGTGCCAGCAGCTCTGAAGGACAGGGGAGAGGCTACACCTTC. The complete variable domain, with remaining parts taken from reference TRBV9 and TRBJ1-2, reads DSGVTQTPKHLITATGQRVTLRCSPRSGDLSVYWYQQSLDQGLQFLIQYYNGEERAKGNILERFSAQQFPDLHSELNLSSLELGDSALYFCASSSEGQGRGYTFGSGTRLTVV.

The CDR3 region has the DNA TGTGCCAGCAGTGAAACAGCGGGAAGACCCTACGAGCAGTACGTC. Amino acid sequence: CASSETAGRPYEQYV. This chain links TRBV6-1 with TRBJ2-7, with 7 bases matching TRBD2. Germline CDR1 reads MNHNS; CDR2 reads SASEGT. The CDR3 spans 15 residues. J was trimmed by 2 bases and V by 2 bases; bases with no gene match: 6.

The count of this clone is one. This rearrangement joins TRBV5-8 to TRBJ2-7, with D unresolved. V lost 0 bases and J lost 4, with 11 bases in between. CDR1 SGHTS and CDR2 YDEGEE come from the germline V gene. The CDR3 consists of 14 residues. The CDR3, as DNA: TGTGCCAGCAGCTTGGCCGGGCAGAGATACGAGCAGTACGTC. Protein product: CASSLAGQRYEQYV.